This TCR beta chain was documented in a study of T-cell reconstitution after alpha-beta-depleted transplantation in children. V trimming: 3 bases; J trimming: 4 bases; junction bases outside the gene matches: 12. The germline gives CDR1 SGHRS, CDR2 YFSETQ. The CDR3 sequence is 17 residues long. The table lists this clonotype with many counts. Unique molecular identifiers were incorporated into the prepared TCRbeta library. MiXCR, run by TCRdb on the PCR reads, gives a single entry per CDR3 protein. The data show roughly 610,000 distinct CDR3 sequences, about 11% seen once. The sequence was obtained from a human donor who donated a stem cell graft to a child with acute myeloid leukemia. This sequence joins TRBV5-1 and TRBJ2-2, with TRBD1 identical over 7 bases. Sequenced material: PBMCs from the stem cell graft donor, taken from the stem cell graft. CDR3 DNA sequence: TGCGCCAGCAGCTCGAGACAGGGTTCCCTACCCACCGGGGAGCTGTTTTTT. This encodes CASSSRQGSLPTGELFF.